This T cell receptor beta chain was recovered during a study of blood T cell repertoires in COVID-19. As for the study in general: Material from acute and convalescent COVID-19 was sourced from the United States, Italy and Spain. Sources were T cells, B-cell-depleted T cells, or PBMCs; the material itself was cDNA or gDNA.

Germline V lookup: CDR1 SGHNT, CDR2 YYREEE (reference sequence). The CDR3 has 13 residues. Trimming pared 2 bases from V and 3 bases from J, leaving 8 bases between. Authors' analysis steps: The assay estimated nucleated cells by amplifying reference gene primers. Assay used: immunoSEQ multiplex PCR; TCRdb lists only in-frame clones, some missing. Clone size and the V and J calls come from that table; the DNA yielded D and trimming. The sample records over 350,000 clones, 80% to 90% being singletons. V gene TRBV5-4 combines with J gene TRBJ2-5; perhaps TRBD2 as D (6 bases). This TCR was recovered from a woman between 25 and 40 years old with active or convalescent COVID-19. Sequencing was performed on peripheral blood. The CDR3 DNA sequence: TGTGCCAGCAGCTTAGGAGGGGAAGAGACCCAGTACTTC. This translates into CASSLGGEETQYF.